This TCR beta chain was obtained from a study of T cells in Graves' hyperthyroidism and ophthalmopathy. The source material, RNA transcripts, was used to amplify TCR beta CDR3 regions. With the HTBI primer set, the TCR CDR3 went through a first round of RT-PCR. TCRdb reprocessed the multiplex PCR reads via MiXCR and lists one record per CDR3 protein. The sample has hundreds of thousands of distinct CDR3 sequences; 14% are singletons. Germline loops: CDR1 SGHAT, CDR2 FQNNGV. V was shortened by 4 bases and J by 15 bases, with 13 bases between the two germline ends. CDR3 length: 11 residues. This TCR was recovered from a woman aged 18-29 years with Graves' hyperthyroidism. The chain uses TRBV11-2 and TRBJ2-1; D not resolved. The sample was blood. The CDR3 spells CASSSNPMAFF. The CDR3 DNA follows: TGTGCCAGCAGCTCGAATCCCATGGCGTTCTTC.